A single sample is the source of the 30 T cell receptor beta chains below, sequenced in a study of blood T cell repertoires in COVID-19. Method: immunoSEQ multiplex PCR; TCRdb's copy keeps in-frame clones and lacks some. The table has around 94,000 clones, about nine tenths seen once. The source material was peripheral blood. All receptors come from a woman aged 45-60 years with COVID-19, enrolled during active disease.

This chain uses TRBV7-3 with TRBJ2-3; TRBD2 agrees at 9 bases. CDR1 is SGHTA and CDR2 is FQGTGA in the germline V gene. J lost 2 bases, V lost 3 bases, and 3 bases had no gene match. This CDR3 region has 15 residues. The chain's CDR3 is CASSLSGGNTDTQYF. The CDR3 DNA reads as TGTGCCAGCAGCTTGAGCGGGGGGAACACAGATACGCAGTATTTT.

The rearrangement joins TRBV2 to TRBJ2-7, with 16 bases aligning to TRBD2. Germline assignment: CDR1 SNHLY and CDR2 FYNNEI. There are 18 residues in the CDR3. Trimming cost V 4 bases and J 0 bases; bases outside gene matches: 6. The CDR3 bases are TGTGCCAGCAGTGTTTCCGGGACTAGCGGGGGGGCCTCCTACGAGCAGTACTTC. It is translated as CASSVSGTSGGASYEQYF.

The rearrangement uses TRBV10-3 and TRBJ1-4; the D gene is possibly TRBD1 (6 bases). This CDR3 spans 14 amino acids. The V end was cut by 2 bases, the J end by 7 bases, with 11 bases between. Per the germline V gene, CDR1 is ENHRY and CDR2 is SYGVKD. CDR3 loop: CAISEAGGSEKLFF. CDR3 DNA: TGTGCCATCAGTGAGGCGGGGGGCTCTGAAAAACTGTTTTTT.

This clone was found a few times. J is TRBJ2-2 and V is TRBV7-9; TRBD2 aligns across 10 bases. The CDR3 loop spans 16 amino acids. The J segment lost 6 bases and the V segment lost 1 base, leaving 5 bases of the junction unmatched. Germline assignment: CDR1 SEHNR and CDR2 FQNEAQ (reference sequence). CDR3 bases: TGTGCCAGCAGCTTAGAGCCGCTAGCGGGGGCCGGGGAGCTGTTTTTT. Its translation is CASSLEPLAGAGELFF.

The gene calls are TRBV18 and TRBJ1-4; D is possibly TRBD1 (6 bases). The V gene lost 0 bases and the J gene lost 7 bases, with 12 bases spanning the gap. Germline-derived CDR1 and CDR2 are KGHSH and LQKENI. The CDR3 sequence is 15 residues long. The CDR3, as DNA: TGTGCCAGCTCACCACCGGGGACAATCGGTGAAAAACTGTTTTTT. Its protein is CASSPPGTIGEKLFF.

The V gene is TRBV12-3 or TRBV12-4, the J gene TRBJ2-6, with unresolved D. The V gene lost 10 bases and the J gene lost 1 base, with 8 bases spanning the gap. The CDR3 spans 13 residues. The CDR3 DNA reads TGTGCCACCTCCAGATCTGGGGCCAACGTCCTGACTTTC. As protein: CATSRSGANVLTF.

The CDR3: CASSQESEKGTGGGEETQYF. CDR3 nucleotides: TGTGCCAGCAGCCAAGAGAGTGAGAAAGGGACAGGGGGAGGTGAAGAGACCCAGTACTTC. The V call is TRBV14, the J call TRBJ2-5; 11 bases align to TRBD1. The CDR3 covers 20 residues. CDR1 and CDR2 (germline): SGHDN, FVKESK. J lost 3 bases, V lost 0 bases, and 15 bases had no gene match.

This chain joins TRBV11-3 and TRBJ1-4; 9 bases are shared with TRBD1. V shed 8 bases and J 7 bases; nucleotides not matched to a gene: 20. Germline V gene lookup returns CDR1 SGHNT and CDR2 YENEEA. CDR3 length equals 18 residues. CDR3 bases: TGTGCCAGCGGCTCTCCCGCGACAGGGGGTCGGGGCGGTGAAAAACTGTTTTTT. Amino acid sequence: CASGSPATGGRGGEKLFF. The entire variable domain, with the rest obtained from reference TRBV11-3 and TRBJ1-4, is as follows: EAGVVQSPRYKIIEKKQPVAFWCNPISGHNTLYWYLQNLGQGPELLIRYENEEAVDDSQLPKDRFSAERLKGVDSTLKIQPAELGDSAVYLCASGSPATGGRGGEKLFFGSGTQLSVL.

The chain combines TRBV4-1 with TRBJ2-1; D gene ambiguous. Germline loops: CDR1 MGHRA, CDR2 YSYEKL. Between the trimmed V and J ends, which lost 0 bases and 0 bases, there was a span of 12 bases. CDR3 length: 17 residues. The CDR3 reads CASSQESRWSSYNEQFF. CDR3 coding DNA: TGCGCCAGCAGCCAAGAGAGCAGATGGAGCTCCTACAATGAGCAGTTCTTC.

This clone was detected a few times. DNA for the CDR3: TGCGCCAGCAGCTTGTCAGGGTCGCGGGAGACCCAGTACTTC. This translates into CASSLSGSRETQYF. The gene calls are TRBV5-1 and TRBJ2-5; a weak D match, TRBD1 (5 bases). Germline V CDR1 and CDR2: SGHRS, YFSETQ. V was cut by 1 base and J by 5 bases, with 12 bases left in between. The CDR3 loop spans 14 amino acids.

The J gene is TRBJ1-2, the V gene TRBV5-6, with D possibly TRBD1 on 5 matching bases. From germline, CDR1 is SGHDT and CDR2 YYEEEE. Trimming stripped 0 bases from V and 4 bases from J, with 10 bases between. The CDR3 runs 14 residues. Written as DNA, the CDR3 is TGTGCCAGCAGCTTGGCGGACATACTCTATGGCTACACCTTC. It encodes CASSLADILYGYTF.

The chain's CDR3 is CASSQFPGQGYSPLHF. The CDR3 DNA reads TGTGCCAGCAGCCAATTCCCGGGACAGGGCTACTCACCCCTCCACTTT. This chain connects TRBV4-2 to TRBJ1-6, with 9 positions matching TRBD1. Germline CDR1 LGHNA, CDR2 YNFKEQ. This CDR3 has 16 residues. The J segment lost 10 bases and the V segment lost 2 bases, leaving 9 bases of the junction unmatched.

The rearrangement uses TRBV29-1 and TRBJ1-1; D ambiguous. With 4 bases removed from V and 1 base from J, the gap between germline ends came to 7 bases. CDR3 length: 12 residues. Germline V gene lookup returns CDR1 SQVTM and CDR2 ANQGSEA. The CDR3 region has the DNA TGCAGCGTTGGAGAACAGAACACTGAAGCTTTCTTT. Its protein is CSVGEQNTEAFF.

V usage is TRBV30 and J usage is TRBJ2-5, with 7 bases matching TRBD1. The V and J ends lost 3 bases and 2 bases, in that order; junction bases with no gene match: 9. The CDR3 has 15 residues. Germline CDR1 is GTSNPN and CDR2 is SVGIG (reference sequence). In nucleotides, the CDR3 is TGTGCCTGGAGCGTCGGGACAGTTAAGCAAGAGACCCAGTACTTC. As protein: CAWSVGTVKQETQYF.

J is TRBJ1-3 and V is TRBV11-2; D is undetermined. Germline V gene data show CDR1 as SGHAT and CDR2 as FQNNGV. With 5 bases removed from V and 1 base from J, the gap between germline ends came to 12 bases. The CDR3 consists of 15 residues. Here the CDR3 reads CASSLTDFSGNTIYF. The CDR3, as DNA: TGTGCCAGCAGCCTTACAGATTTTTCTGGAAACACCATATATTTT.

The J gene is TRBJ2-1, the V gene TRBV27; 10 bases fit TRBD2. J was trimmed by 4 bases and V by 5 bases; bases with no gene match: 8. In germline, CDR1 is MNHEY, CDR2 SMNVEV (reference sequence). The CDR3 extends over 16 amino acids. CDR3 sequence: CASSPGLAGVYNEQFF. The CDR3 DNA follows: TGTGCCAGCAGTCCGGGTCTAGCGGGGGTGTACAATGAGCAGTTCTTC.

J is TRBJ2-2 and V is TRBV4-2; TRBD2 is a possible D gene (7 bases). Germline V gene sequence: CDR1 LGHNA, CDR2 YNFKEQ. The CDR3 sequence is 16 residues long. With 4 bases removed from V and 7 bases from J, the gap between germline ends came to 19 bases. CDR3 region: CASSPLKGGAVGELFF. The CDR3, as DNA: TGTGCCAGCAGCCCCCTAAAGGGGGGGGCGGTCGGGGAGCTGTTTTTT.

The V call is TRBV11-3, the J call TRBJ2-5; 10 bases fit TRBD2. The CDR3 contains 16 residues. Germline trimming cut 1 base from V and 1 base from J; bases unmatched to any gene: 3. The germline V gene encodes CDR1 SGHNT and CDR2 YENEEA. The CDR3 sequence: CASSLGSGGPQETQYF. DNA for the CDR3: TGTGCCAGCAGCTTAGGTAGCGGGGGGCCCCAAGAGACCCAGTACTTC. Filled out from reference TRBV11-3 and TRBJ2-5, the complete variable domain reads EAGVVQSPRYKIIEKKQPVAFWCNPISGHNTLYWYLQNLGQGPELLIRYENEEAVDDSQLPKDRFSAERLKGVDSTLKIQPAELGDSAVYLCASSLGSGGPQETQYFGPGTRLLVL.

As to this clone: The sample holds other DNA sequences that translate to the same CDR3. V is TRBV5-1 and J is TRBJ2-5; 9 bases fit TRBD1. With 4 bases clipped from V and 1 base from J, the junction kept 2 bases outside the gene matches. This CDR3 region has 14 residues. Per the germline V gene, CDR1 is SGHRS and CDR2 is YFSETQ. The CDR3 sequence is CASSPGQGQETQYF. The CDR3 DNA sequence: TGCGCCAGCAGCCCGGGACAGGGCCAAGAGACCCAGTACTTC.

This clone was seen once. The gene calls are TRBV6-1 and TRBJ1-1; D not certain. Trimming left V 0 bases short and J 7 bases short, with 9 bases between. The CDR3 totals 13 residues. Germline values: CDR1 MNHNS, CDR2 SASEGT. In nucleotides, the CDR3 is TGTGCCAGCAGTGAAGCGTCACAGAGTGAAGCTTTCTTT. The encoded protein is CASSEASQSEAFF.

The J gene is TRBJ1-2, the V gene TRBV5-1; D is possibly TRBD1 (6 bases). The germline V gene encodes CDR1 SGHRS and CDR2 YFSETQ. The CDR3 is made up of 14 amino acids. V was cut by 5 bases and J by 8 bases, with 19 bases left in between. The CDR3 sequence is CASSNTGNREGYTF. Written as DNA, the CDR3 is TGCGCCAGCAGTAACACAGGGAATCGGGAAGGCTACACCTTC.

The chain has TRBV5-1 and TRBJ1-3; possible D gene TRBD1, 6 bases. The CDR3 has 15 amino acids. V was clipped by 2 bases and J by 3 bases, with 12 bases between them. Germline V gene sequence: CDR1 SGHRS, CDR2 YFSETQ. CDR3 DNA: TGCGCCAGCAGCTTAACAGGGAGGGGTGGAAACACCATATATTTT. It encodes CASSLTGRGGNTIYF. Full variable domain (rest looked up from reference TRBV5-1 and TRBJ1-3): KAGVTQTPRYLIKTRGQQVTLSCSPISGHRSVSWYQQTPGQGLQFLFEYFSETQRNKGNFPGRFSGRQFSNSRSEMNVSTLELGDSALYLCASSLTGRGGNTIYFGEGSWLTVV.

This clone occurred once. The gene calls are TRBV29-1 and TRBJ2-5; 9 positions match TRBD1. After removal of 8 bases from V and 10 bases from J, the junction contained 14 bases not matched to a gene. The CDR3 has 13 residues. Germline assignment: CDR1 SQVTM and CDR2 ANQGSEA. The CDR3 here is CSSHTGGEANQYF. In DNA, the CDR3 is TGCAGCTCACATACAGGGGGCGAAGCGAACCAGTACTTC. Combining the CDR3 with reference TRBV29-1 and TRBJ2-5 gives the whole variable domain SAVISQKPSRDICQRGTSLTIQCQVDSQVTMMFWYRQQPGQSLTLIATANQGSEATYESGFVIDKFPISRPNLTFSTLTVSNMSPEDSSIYLCSSHTGGEANQYFGPGTRLLVL.

The CDR3 here is CASSRTGGEVEKLFF. The CDR3 DNA sequence: TGCGCCAGCAGCCGGACAGGGGGCGAAGTTGAAAAACTGTTTTTT. The genes are TRBV4-1 and TRBJ1-4; 11 nucleotides align to TRBD1. The trim removed 4 bases at V and 7 bases at J, leaving 5 bases unmatched. Germline V gene lookup returns CDR1 MGHRA and CDR2 YSYEKL. The CDR3 contains 15 residues.

The chain combines TRBV7-6 with TRBJ2-2; TRBD2 matches 11 bases. Germline loops: CDR1 SGHVS, CDR2 FNYEAQ. The CDR3 is made up of 16 amino acids. The ends lost 5 bases at V and 6 bases at J; junction bases unmatched: 8. In DNA, the CDR3 is TGTGCCAGCAGCCTGTCTAGCGGGGGGTTTGCCGGGGAGCTGTTTTTT. Amino acids: CASSLSSGGFAGELFF.

This clone appeared once. This chain connects TRBV5-6 to TRBJ2-1; 9 bases are a match to TRBD2. The CDR3 consists of 16 residues. Per the germline V gene, CDR1 is SGHDT and CDR2 is YYEEEE. V shed 3 bases, J shed 7 bases, and the junction held 11 bases outside the gene matches. In nucleotides, the CDR3 is TGTGCCAGCAGCTCAACCGGGACTAGCCGGGGGAATGAGCAGTTCTTC. Its translation is CASSSTGTSRGNEQFF.

This clone appeared a few times. The gene calls are TRBV19 and TRBJ2-1; tentative D call: TRBD2 (6 bases). CDR3 length: 14 amino acids. Trimming cost V 4 bases and J 5 bases, with 12 bases left between them. Germline-derived CDR1 and CDR2 are LNHDA and SQIVND (reference sequence). The CDR3 sequence is CASSKGTQNNEQFF. CDR3 DNA sequence: TGTGCCAGTAGTAAAGGGACTCAAAACAATGAGCAGTTCTTC.

The rearrangement links TRBV24-1 to TRBJ2-3, with 7 bases that match TRBD2. This CDR3 has 15 residues. Per germline, CDR1 KGHDR and CDR2 SFDVKD. With V trimmed by 4 bases and J by 1 base, 4 bases remained unmatched. CDR3 loop: CATSERGRGTDTQYF. The CDR3 nucleotides read TGTGCCACCAGTGAACGGGGGAGGGGCACAGATACGCAGTATTTT.

The V gene is TRBV7-9, the J gene TRBJ1-4; D perhaps matches TRBD1 (5 bases). From germline, CDR1 is SEHNR and CDR2 FQNEAQ (reference sequence). V lost 0 bases and J 0 bases, leaving 11 bases between the germline ends. The CDR3 runs 17 residues. CDR3 residues: CASSLAPGTATNEKLFF. The CDR3 bases are TGTGCCAGCAGCTTAGCTCCAGGGACTGCAACTAATGAAAAACTGTTTTTT.

This clone was picked up one time. The gene calls are TRBV10-3 and TRBJ2-3; 8 bases agree with TRBD1. The CDR3 totals 14 residues. Unmatched junction bases numbered 9, after V lost 9 bases and J lost 4 bases. The germline gives CDR1 ENHRY, CDR2 SYGVKD. The CDR3 loop reads CAIRTGTDSDTQYF. The CDR3 DNA sequence: TGTGCCATTCGGACAGGGACGGATTCAGATACGCAGTATTTT.